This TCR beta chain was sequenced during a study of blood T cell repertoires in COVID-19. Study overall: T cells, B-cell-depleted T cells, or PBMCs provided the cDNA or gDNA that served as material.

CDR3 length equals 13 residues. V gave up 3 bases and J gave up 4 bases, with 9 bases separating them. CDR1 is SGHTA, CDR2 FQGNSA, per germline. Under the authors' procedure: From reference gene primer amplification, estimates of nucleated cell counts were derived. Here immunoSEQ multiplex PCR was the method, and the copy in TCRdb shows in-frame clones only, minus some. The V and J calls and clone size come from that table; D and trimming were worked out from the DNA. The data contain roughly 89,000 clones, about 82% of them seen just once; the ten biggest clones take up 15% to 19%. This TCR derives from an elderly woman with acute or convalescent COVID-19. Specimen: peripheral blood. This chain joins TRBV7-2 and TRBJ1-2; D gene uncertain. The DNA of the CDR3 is TGTGCCAGCAGCTTTTCGGGTGGCTATGGCTACACCTTC. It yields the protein CASSFSGGYGYTF.